This T cell receptor (beta chain) is drawn from a study of blood T cells in healthy people across ages. Study conclusions and caveats: Higher naive T cell percentage went strongly together with higher TCR beta diversity.

A J-beta primer mix and a sample-barcoded 5' primer were used in a second PCR of about 7 to 12 cycles. TCRdb analysed the 5' RACE reads with MiXCR anew, one entry per CDR3 protein. This sample has about 680,000 distinct CDR3 sequences, with around half found just once. Concerning this clonotype: Its antigen is as yet unknown.

J gave up 11 bases and V 4 bases, and 8 bases lay outside the gene matches. In germline, CDR1 is SGHTA, CDR2 FQGNSA. This CDR3 has 14 amino acids. V usage is TRBV7-2 and J usage is TRBJ2-5, with 12 bases lining up with TRBD2. The sequenced material came from blood. This TCR came from a woman in her sixties or seventies in good health. In DNA form, the CDR3 reads TGTGCCAGCAGCTCACGGACTAGCGGGAATGAGCAGTACTTC. This gives the protein CASSSRTSGNEQYF.